This T cell receptor (beta chain) was recorded in a study of blood T cell repertoires in COVID-19. On the study more broadly: T cells, B-cell-depleted T cells, or PBMCs provided the cDNA or gDNA that served as material.

CDR3 size: 14 residues. CDR1 and CDR2 (germline): LGHNA, YNFKEQ. V was pared by 2 bases and J by 4 bases, with 12 bases between. Per the authors' pipeline: Amplification of reference gene primers provided the estimated nucleated cell counts. Clones were read by immunoSEQ multiplex PCR, and TCRdb kept only the in-frame ones, dropping some. The V and J calls and clone size are taken from that table; D and trimming were inferred from the DNA. In the table there are about 80,000 clones, less than 85% of which are singletons. The sequenced sample consisted of peripheral blood. The rearrangement uses TRBV4-2 and TRBJ2-7, with D perhaps matching TRBD1 (6 bases). This sequence was found in a man between 65 and 85 years old with active or convalescent COVID-19. The CDR3 region has the DNA TGTGCCAGCAGCCAAACCGGGACAAGTTACGAGCAGTACTTC. As protein: CASSQTGTSYEQYF.